The rows below give T cell receptor beta chains drawn from one sample of a study of control samples from healthy donors and cancer patients. The data were produced by immunoSEQ multiplex PCR, yet TCRdb's version contains in-frame clones alone and is incomplete. The top ten clones hold about 10% of a sample with under 100,000 clones, roughly 89% of them seen once. The sequenced sample was PBMCs. All receptors come from a woman between 45 and 60 years old with colorectal cancer. CDR3s include the opening cysteine and the closing phenylalanine or tryptophan. The order of the fields is V gene, J gene, clone size, D gene, CDR3 protein, CDR3 DNA. A D gene is named only where the DNA matches it firmly. Expanded clones are given a class, and other clones once, few, many or no size at all.

v_call: TRBV19; j_call: TRBJ1-4; clone_size: NA; d_call: NA; cdr3_aa: CASRKQGVGEKLFF; cdr3_nt: TGTGCCAGTAGAAAACAGGGAGTGGGTGAAAAACTGTTTTTT
v_call: TRBV5-1; j_call: TRBJ2-5; clone_size: NA; d_call: TRBD1; cdr3_aa: CASSLAGGRETQYF; cdr3_nt: TGCGCCAGCAGCTTGGCAGGGGGCAGGGAGACCCAGTACTTC
v_call: TRBV12-3/TRBV12-4; j_call: TRBJ2-3; clone_size: NA; d_call: NA; cdr3_aa: CASSRKEDTQYF; cdr3_nt: TGTGCCAGCAGTCGCAAGGAGGATACGCAGTATTTT
v_call: TRBV5-6; j_call: TRBJ2-5; clone_size: NA; d_call: TRBD1; cdr3_aa: CASSAPGQEETQYF; cdr3_nt: TGTGCCAGCAGCGCCCCGGGACAGGAAGAGACCCAGTACTTC
v_call: TRBV6-2/TRBV6-3; j_call: TRBJ2-1; clone_size: NA; d_call: TRBD2; cdr3_aa: CASSYPGTSGVNEQFF; cdr3_nt: TGTGCCAGCAGTTACCCAGGGACTAGCGGGGTCAATGAGCAGTTCTTC
v_call: TRBV12-5; j_call: TRBJ1-2; clone_size: NA; d_call: TRBD1; cdr3_aa: CASGFGTGNGYTF; cdr3_nt: TGTGCTAGTGGTTTCGGGACAGGGAACGGCTACACCTTC
v_call: TRBV5-8; j_call: TRBJ1-1; clone_size: NA; d_call: NA; cdr3_aa: CASSLATGFNEAFF; cdr3_nt: TGTGCTAGCAGCTTGGCCACAGGGTTCAATGAAGCTTTCTTT
v_call: TRBV28; j_call: TRBJ2-5; clone_size: NA; d_call: TRBD2; cdr3_aa: CASSLTSGGASQETQYF; cdr3_nt: TGTGCCAGCAGTTTAACTAGCGGGGGGGCATCTCAAGAGACCCAGTACTTC
v_call: TRBV6-4; j_call: TRBJ2-1; clone_size: NA; d_call: TRBD2; cdr3_aa: CASSFGLATIREQFF; cdr3_nt: TGTGCCAGCAGCTTCGGACTAGCAACGATTCGGGAGCAGTTCTTC
v_call: TRBV6-5; j_call: TRBJ1-2; clone_size: NA; d_call: TRBD1; cdr3_aa: CASKDPGQGGYGYTF; cdr3_nt: TGTGCCAGCAAAGACCCGGGACAGGGAGGCTATGGCTACACCTTC
v_call: TRBV7-9; j_call: TRBJ1-1; clone_size: NA; d_call: NA; cdr3_aa: CASSPSDRPPEAFF; cdr3_nt: TGTGCCAGCAGCCCATCCGACAGGCCCCCTGAAGCTTTCTTT
v_call: TRBV4-1; j_call: TRBJ1-2; clone_size: once; d_call: TRBD1; cdr3_aa: CASSETGGVGYGYTF; cdr3_nt: TGCGCCAGCAGCGAAACAGGGGGCGTCGGCTATGGCTACACCTTC
v_call: TRBV3-1/TRBV3-2; j_call: TRBJ1-2; clone_size: NA; d_call: NA; cdr3_aa: CASSANDPGLGGYTF; cdr3_nt: TGTGCCAGCAGCGCAAATGATCCGGGGTTGGGCGGCTACACCTTC
v_call: TRBV6-5; j_call: TRBJ2-3; clone_size: NA; d_call: TRBD2; cdr3_aa: CASSYLAGTSTDTQYF; cdr3_nt: TGTGCCAGCAGTTACTTAGCGGGAACTAGCACAGATACGCAGTATTTT
v_call: TRBV18; j_call: TRBJ1-4; clone_size: NA; d_call: NA; cdr3_aa: CASSPGASEKLFF; cdr3_nt: TGTGCCAGCTCACCAGGGGCGAGTGAAAAACTGTTTTTT
v_call: TRBV5-1; j_call: TRBJ1-2; clone_size: NA; d_call: TRBD1; cdr3_aa: CASSVSTGGYGYTF; cdr3_nt: TGCGCCAGCAGCGTATCGACAGGGGGTTATGGCTACACCTTC
v_call: TRBV2; j_call: TRBJ2-1; clone_size: NA; d_call: NA; cdr3_aa: CASSEDANEQFF; cdr3_nt: TGTGCCAGCAGTGAAGATGCCAATGAGCAGTTCTTC
v_call: TRBV3-1/TRBV3-2; j_call: TRBJ2-2; clone_size: once; d_call: NA; cdr3_aa: CASSSLARWDTGELFF; cdr3_nt: TGTGCCAGCAGCTCATTGGCGAGATGGGACACCGGGGAGCTGTTTTTT
v_call: TRBV19; j_call: TRBJ1-5; clone_size: NA; d_call: NA; cdr3_aa: CATSEALDNQPQHF; cdr3_nt: TGTGCCACCTCCGAGGCACTGGACAATCAGCCCCAGCATTTT
v_call: TRBV7-2; j_call: TRBJ2-1; clone_size: NA; d_call: NA; cdr3_aa: CASSGVNEQFF; cdr3_nt: TGTGCCAGCAGTGGAGTGAATGAGCAGTTCTTC
v_call: TRBV7-3; j_call: TRBJ2-5; clone_size: NA; d_call: NA; cdr3_aa: CASSLRGGSQETQYF; cdr3_nt: TGTGCCAGCAGCTTAAGAGGGGGGAGCCAAGAGACCCAGTACTTC
v_call: TRBV7-9; j_call: TRBJ1-2; clone_size: NA; d_call: TRBD1; cdr3_aa: CASSFLVGQGPHYTF; cdr3_nt: TGTGCCAGCAGCTTCCTGGTCGGACAGGGGCCCCACTACACCTTC
v_call: TRBV20-1; j_call: TRBJ1-1; clone_size: NA; d_call: NA; cdr3_aa: CSASPGMNTEAFF; cdr3_nt: TGCAGTGCTAGTCCAGGAATGAACACTGAAGCTTTCTTT
v_call: TRBV4-3; j_call: TRBJ1-2; clone_size: NA; d_call: NA; cdr3_aa: CASSLNRIYGYTF; cdr3_nt: TGCGCCAGCAGCCTGAATCGGATCTATGGCTACACCTTC
v_call: TRBV7-2; j_call: TRBJ1-1; clone_size: NA; d_call: NA; cdr3_aa: CASSQQATLNTEAFF; cdr3_nt: TGTGCCAGCAGCCAACAGGCGACACTGAACACTGAAGCTTTCTTT
v_call: TRBV20-1; j_call: TRBJ2-3; clone_size: NA; d_call: NA; cdr3_aa: CSASPITDSTDTQYF; cdr3_nt: TGCAGTGCTAGTCCCATCACAGACAGCACAGATACGCAGTATTTT
v_call: TRBV5-6; j_call: TRBJ2-3; clone_size: few; d_call: NA; cdr3_aa: CASSWRAVWTDTQYF; cdr3_nt: TGTGCCAGCAGCTGGAGGGCGGTTTGGACAGATACGCAGTATTTT
v_call: TRBV4-1; j_call: TRBJ1-4; clone_size: once; d_call: NA; cdr3_aa: CASSRTGTREEKLFF; cdr3_nt: TGCGCCAGCAGCCGCACCGGGACGAGGGAGGAAAAACTGTTTTTT
v_call: TRBV6-2/TRBV6-3; j_call: TRBJ2-3; clone_size: NA; d_call: NA; cdr3_aa: CASSRGPAGTDTQYF; cdr3_nt: TGTGCCAGCAGTCGGGGCCCAGCTGGGACAGATACGCAGTATTTT
v_call: TRBV28; j_call: TRBJ1-2; clone_size: NA; d_call: NA; cdr3_aa: CASRPLVYYGYTF; cdr3_nt: TGTGCCAGCAGGCCATTAGTTTACTATGGCTACACCTTC
v_call: TRBV5-5; j_call: TRBJ2-4; clone_size: NA; d_call: NA; cdr3_aa: CASSLLENIQYF; cdr3_nt: TGTGCCAGCAGCTTGTTAGAAAACATTCAGTACTTC
v_call: TRBV30; j_call: TRBJ1-1; clone_size: once; d_call: NA; cdr3_aa: CAWSVRTLNTEAFF; cdr3_nt: TGTGCCTGGAGTGTAAGGACACTGAACACTGAAGCTTTCTTT
v_call: TRBV16; j_call: TRBJ1-5; clone_size: NA; d_call: NA; cdr3_aa: CASSPSQISNQPQHF; cdr3_nt: TGTGCCAGCAGCCCGTCTCAGATTAGCAATCAGCCCCAGCATTTT
v_call: TRBV6-2/TRBV6-3; j_call: TRBJ1-5; clone_size: NA; d_call: NA; cdr3_aa: CASSYRGNGNQPQHF; cdr3_nt: TGTGCCAGCAGTTATCGGGGCAATGGCAATCAGCCCCAGCATTTT
v_call: TRBV28; j_call: TRBJ1-3; clone_size: NA; d_call: NA; cdr3_aa: CASRDLQGGNTIYF; cdr3_nt: TGTGCCAGCAGGGATCTACAGGGAGGAAACACCATATATTTT
v_call: TRBV19; j_call: TRBJ2-3; clone_size: once; d_call: TRBD2; cdr3_aa: CASTQAAGGRDTQYF; cdr3_nt: TGTGCCAGTACGCAGGCAGCGGGGGGGCGCGATACGCAGTATTTT
v_call: TRBV9; j_call: TRBJ1-1; clone_size: NA; d_call: NA; cdr3_aa: CASSVGEGVRTEAFF; cdr3_nt: TGTGCCAGCAGCGTAGGGGAGGGTGTTAGGACTGAAGCTTTCTTT
v_call: TRBV30; j_call: TRBJ1-4; clone_size: NA; d_call: NA; cdr3_aa: CAWSRSGNEKLFF; cdr3_nt: TGTGCCTGGAGTCGGTCAGGGAATGAAAAACTGTTTTTT
v_call: TRBV6-5; j_call: TRBJ2-3; clone_size: NA; d_call: TRBD1; cdr3_aa: CASRARGDTQYF; cdr3_nt: TGTGCCAGCAGAGCCAGGGGGGATACGCAGTATTTT
v_call: TRBV6-2/TRBV6-3; j_call: TRBJ2-1; clone_size: NA; d_call: TRBD2; cdr3_aa: CASSRDQAGTSGEQFF; cdr3_nt: TGTGCCAGCAGTAGAGACCAGGCCGGGACTAGCGGGGAGCAGTTCTTC
v_call: TRBV30; j_call: TRBJ1-1; clone_size: NA; d_call: NA; cdr3_aa: CAWDRPRDGVGVNTEAFF; cdr3_nt: TGTGCCTGGGATAGGCCTAGGGACGGGGTTGGGGTGAACACTGAAGCTTTCTTT
v_call: TRBV19; j_call: TRBJ2-6; clone_size: NA; d_call: TRBD1; cdr3_aa: CASSGGQAGANVLTF; cdr3_nt: TGTGCCAGTAGTGGGGGACAGGCTGGGGCCAACGTCCTGACTTTC
v_call: TRBV6-6; j_call: TRBJ1-3; clone_size: NA; d_call: NA; cdr3_aa: CASSYWGPSGNTIYF; cdr3_nt: TGTGCCAGCAGTTACTGGGGACCCTCTGGAAACACCATATATTTT
v_call: TRBV19; j_call: TRBJ1-5; clone_size: NA; d_call: NA; cdr3_aa: CASSPRNQPQHF; cdr3_nt: TGTGCCAGTAGTCCGCGCAATCAGCCCCAGCATTTT
v_call: TRBV6-5; j_call: TRBJ1-1; clone_size: NA; d_call: NA; cdr3_aa: CASSYGDNTEAFF; cdr3_nt: TGTGCCAGCAGTTACGGGGATAACACTGAAGCTTTCTTT
v_call: TRBV7-9; j_call: TRBJ2-3; clone_size: NA; d_call: TRBD2; cdr3_aa: CASSLGTSGGTDTQYF; cdr3_nt: TGTGCCAGCAGCCTCGGGACTAGCGGGGGGACAGATACGCAGTATTTT
v_call: TRBV28; j_call: TRBJ1-5; clone_size: NA; d_call: NA; cdr3_aa: CASSLTGHYSNQPQHF; cdr3_nt: TGTGCCAGCAGTTTAACAGGGCACTATAGCAATCAGCCCCAGCATTTT
v_call: TRBV27; j_call: TRBJ1-4; clone_size: NA; d_call: TRBD1; cdr3_aa: CASSLGQGGKLFF; cdr3_nt: TGTGCCAGCAGTTTAGGACAGGGTGGAAAACTGTTTTTT
v_call: TRBV6-1; j_call: TRBJ1-1; clone_size: few; d_call: TRBD1; cdr3_aa: CASSEDRGVSNTEAFF; cdr3_nt: TGTGCCAGCAGTGAGGACAGGGGTGTTTCGAACACTGAAGCTTTCTTT
v_call: TRBV10-1; j_call: TRBJ2-3; clone_size: NA; d_call: NA; cdr3_aa: CASSEDSTDTQYF; cdr3_nt: TGCGCCAGCAGTGAAGATAGCACAGATACGCAGTATTTT
v_call: TRBV7-2; j_call: TRBJ2-6; clone_size: NA; d_call: NA; cdr3_aa: CASSPSQAGANVLTF; cdr3_nt: TGTGCCAGCAGCCCCAGTCAGGCTGGGGCCAACGTCCTGACTTTC
v_call: TRBV4-2; j_call: TRBJ2-6; clone_size: NA; d_call: TRBD1; cdr3_aa: CASRPQGATGANVLTF; cdr3_nt: TGTGCCAGCAGGCCTCAGGGGGCGACGGGGGCCAACGTCCTGACTTTC